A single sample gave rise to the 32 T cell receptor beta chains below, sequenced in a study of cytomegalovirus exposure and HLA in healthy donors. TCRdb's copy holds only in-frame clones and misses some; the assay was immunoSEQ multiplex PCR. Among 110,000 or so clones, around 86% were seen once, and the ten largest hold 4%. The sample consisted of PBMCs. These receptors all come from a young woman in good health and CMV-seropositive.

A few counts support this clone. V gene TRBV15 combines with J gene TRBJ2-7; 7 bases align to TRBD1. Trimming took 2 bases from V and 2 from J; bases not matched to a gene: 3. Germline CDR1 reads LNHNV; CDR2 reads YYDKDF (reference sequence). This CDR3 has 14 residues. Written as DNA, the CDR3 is TGTGCCACCAGCAGATTGACAGGGCCCTACGAGCAGTACTTC. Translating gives CATSRLTGPYEQYF.

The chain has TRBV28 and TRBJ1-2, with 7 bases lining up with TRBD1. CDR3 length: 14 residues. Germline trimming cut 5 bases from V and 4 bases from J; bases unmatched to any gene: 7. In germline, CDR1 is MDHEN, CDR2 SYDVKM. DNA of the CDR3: TGTGCCAGCAGTCCTGGACAGGCCCCCTATGGCTACACCTTC. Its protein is CASSPGQAPYGYTF.

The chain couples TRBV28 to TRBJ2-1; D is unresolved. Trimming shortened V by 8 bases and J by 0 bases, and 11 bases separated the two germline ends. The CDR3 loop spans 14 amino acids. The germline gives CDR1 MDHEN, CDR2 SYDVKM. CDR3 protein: CASRAPSSYNEQFF. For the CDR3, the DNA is TGTGCCAGCCGAGCGCCCAGCTCCTACAATGAGCAGTTCTTC. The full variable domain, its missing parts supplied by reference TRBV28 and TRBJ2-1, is DVKVTQSSRYLVKRTGEKVFLECVQDMDHENMFWYRQDPGLGLRLIYFSYDVKMKEKGDIPEGYSVSREKKERFSLILESASTNQTSMYLCASRAPSSYNEQFFGPGTRLTVL.

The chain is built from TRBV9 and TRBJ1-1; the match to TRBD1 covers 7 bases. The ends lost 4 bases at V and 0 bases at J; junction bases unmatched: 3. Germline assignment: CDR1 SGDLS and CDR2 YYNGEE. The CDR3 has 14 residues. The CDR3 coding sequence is TGTGCCAGCAGCCCCGGGACAGTGAACACTGAAGCTTTCTTT. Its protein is CASSPGTVNTEAFF.

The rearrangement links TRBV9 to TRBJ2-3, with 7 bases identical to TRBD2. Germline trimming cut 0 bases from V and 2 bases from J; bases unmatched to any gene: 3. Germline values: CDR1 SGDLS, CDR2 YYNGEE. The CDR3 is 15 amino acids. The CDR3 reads CASSVAAGDTDTQYF. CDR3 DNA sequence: TGTGCCAGCAGCGTAGCTGCGGGGGACACAGATACGCAGTATTTT.

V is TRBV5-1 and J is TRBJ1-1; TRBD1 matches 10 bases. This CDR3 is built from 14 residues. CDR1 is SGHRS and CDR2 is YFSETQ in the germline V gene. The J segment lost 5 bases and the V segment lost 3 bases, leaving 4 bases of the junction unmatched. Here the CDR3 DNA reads TGCGCCAGCAGCTGGGGGACAGGGGTGACTGAAGCTTTCTTT. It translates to CASSWGTGVTEAFF. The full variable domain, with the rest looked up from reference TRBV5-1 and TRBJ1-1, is KAGVTQTPRYLIKTRGQQVTLSCSPISGHRSVSWYQQTPGQGLQFLFEYFSETQRNKGNFPGRFSGRQFSNSRSEMNVSTLELGDSALYLCASSWGTGVTEAFFGQGTRLTVV.

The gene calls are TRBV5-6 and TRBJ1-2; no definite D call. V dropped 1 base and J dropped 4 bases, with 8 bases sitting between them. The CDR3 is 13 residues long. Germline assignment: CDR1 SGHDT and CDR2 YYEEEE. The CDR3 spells CASSLRRVYGYTF. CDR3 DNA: TGTGCCAGCAGCTTGCGGAGGGTCTATGGCTACACCTTC.

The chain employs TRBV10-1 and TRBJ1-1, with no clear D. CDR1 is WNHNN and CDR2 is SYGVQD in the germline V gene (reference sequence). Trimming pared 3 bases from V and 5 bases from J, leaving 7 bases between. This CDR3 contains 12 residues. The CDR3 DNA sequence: TGCGCCAGCAGTGACGGGTGGACTGAAGCTTTCTTT. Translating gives CASSDGWTEAFF.

This CDR3 reads CASGLPGLPYNEQFF. The CDR3 region has the DNA TGTGCTAGTGGTTTACCGGGACTCCCGTACAATGAGCAGTTCTTC. The gene calls are TRBV12-5 and TRBJ2-1; D may be TRBD2 (6 bases). The V and J ends lost 3 bases and 4 bases respectively, with 13 bases between them. Germline V lookup: CDR1 LGHNT, CDR2 FRNRAP. The CDR3 sequence is 15 residues long.

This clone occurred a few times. In DNA form, the CDR3 reads TGTGCCAGCAGCCTCCACAGGGGGAGCGAAAAACTGTTTTTT. It yields the protein CASSLHRGSEKLFF. This chain uses TRBV11-3 with TRBJ1-4; 8 bases agree with TRBD1. V dropped 5 bases and J dropped 8; count of bases not matched to a gene: 7. Germline V gene data show CDR1 as SGHNT and CDR2 as YENEEA. The CDR3 is 14 residues long.

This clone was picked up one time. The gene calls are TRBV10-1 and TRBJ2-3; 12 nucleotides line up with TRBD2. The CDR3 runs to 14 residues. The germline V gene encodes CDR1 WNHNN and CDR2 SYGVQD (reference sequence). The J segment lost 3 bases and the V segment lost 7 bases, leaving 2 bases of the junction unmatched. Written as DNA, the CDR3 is TGCGCCAGCACTCTAGCGGGGGGGACAGATACGCAGTATTTT. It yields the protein CASTLAGGTDTQYF.

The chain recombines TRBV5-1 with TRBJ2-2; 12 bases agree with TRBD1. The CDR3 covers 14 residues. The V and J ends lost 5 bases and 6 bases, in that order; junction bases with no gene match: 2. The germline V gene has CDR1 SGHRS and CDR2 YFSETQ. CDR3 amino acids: CASRGQGAAGELFF. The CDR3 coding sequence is TGCGCCAGCAGGGGACAGGGGGCTGCCGGGGAGCTGTTTTTT.

The CDR3 here is CASSFEREQFF. CDR3 bases: TGTGCCAGCAGCTTTGAGCGTGAGCAGTTCTTC. The chain recombines TRBV5-4 with TRBJ2-1; D not resolved. CDR3 size: 11 residues. The V gene's germline CDR1 is SGHNT and CDR2 YYREEE (reference sequence). V lost 2 bases, J lost 9 bases, and 6 bases lay in between. Drawing the rest from reference TRBV5-4 and TRBJ2-1, the complete variable domain is ETGVTQSPTHLIKTRGQQVTLRCSSQSGHNTVSWYQQALGQGPQFIFQYYREEENGRGNFPPRFSGLQFPNYSSELNVNALELDDSALYLCASSFEREQFFGPGTRLTVL.

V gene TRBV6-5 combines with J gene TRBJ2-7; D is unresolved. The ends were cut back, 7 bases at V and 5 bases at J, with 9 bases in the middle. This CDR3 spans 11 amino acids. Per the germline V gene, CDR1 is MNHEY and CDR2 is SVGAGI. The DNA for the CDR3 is TGTGCCAGCAAATTTAGAGACGAGCAGTACTTC. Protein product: CASKFRDEQYF.

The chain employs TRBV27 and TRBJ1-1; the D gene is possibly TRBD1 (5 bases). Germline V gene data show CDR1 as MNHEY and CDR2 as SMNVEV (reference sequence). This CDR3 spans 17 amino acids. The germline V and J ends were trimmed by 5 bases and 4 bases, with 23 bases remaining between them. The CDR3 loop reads CASSPLRARSGGTEAFF. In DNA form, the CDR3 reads TGTGCCAGCAGTCCACTTCGGGCCCGGTCGGGGGGCACTGAAGCTTTCTTT.

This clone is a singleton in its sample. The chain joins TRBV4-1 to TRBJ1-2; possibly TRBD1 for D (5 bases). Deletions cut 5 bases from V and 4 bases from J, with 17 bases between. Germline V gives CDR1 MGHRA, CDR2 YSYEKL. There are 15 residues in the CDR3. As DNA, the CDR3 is TGCGCCAGCAGCGAACCTCAAGGGGCGTTCTATGGCTACACCTTC. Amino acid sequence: CASSEPQGAFYGYTF.

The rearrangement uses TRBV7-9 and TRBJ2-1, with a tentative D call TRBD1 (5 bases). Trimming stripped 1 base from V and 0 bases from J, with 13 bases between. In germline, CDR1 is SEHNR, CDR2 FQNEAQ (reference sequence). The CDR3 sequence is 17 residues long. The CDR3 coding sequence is TGTGCCAGCAGCTTAGGGGTGGGGCAGAGCTCCTACAATGAGCAGTTCTTC. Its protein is CASSLGVGQSSYNEQFF.

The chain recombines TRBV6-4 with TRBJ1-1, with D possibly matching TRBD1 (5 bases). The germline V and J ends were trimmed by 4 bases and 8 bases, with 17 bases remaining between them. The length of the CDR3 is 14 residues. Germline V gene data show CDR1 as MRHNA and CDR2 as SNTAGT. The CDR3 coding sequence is TGTGCCAGCAGTGCCTCGGGGCCACTCGGGGAAGCTTTCTTT. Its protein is CASSASGPLGEAFF.

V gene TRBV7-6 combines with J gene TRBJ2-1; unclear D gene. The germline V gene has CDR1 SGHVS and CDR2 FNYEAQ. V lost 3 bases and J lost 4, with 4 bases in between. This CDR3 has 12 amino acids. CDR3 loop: CASSFVYNEQFF. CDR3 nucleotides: TGTGCCAGCAGCTTCGTGTACAATGAGCAGTTCTTC.

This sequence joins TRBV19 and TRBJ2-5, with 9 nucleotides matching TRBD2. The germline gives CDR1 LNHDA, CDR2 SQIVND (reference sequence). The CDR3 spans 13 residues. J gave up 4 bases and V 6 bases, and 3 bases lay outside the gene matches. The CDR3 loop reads CASSVSGGETQYF. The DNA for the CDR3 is TGTGCCAGTAGCGTTAGCGGGGGAGAGACCCAGTACTTC.

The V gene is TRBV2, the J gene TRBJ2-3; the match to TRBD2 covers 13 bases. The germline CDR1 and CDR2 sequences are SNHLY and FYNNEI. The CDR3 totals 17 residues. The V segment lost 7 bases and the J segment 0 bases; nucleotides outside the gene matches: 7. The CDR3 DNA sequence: TGTGCCAGCACGAAGACTAGCGGGGGGCAAAGCACAGATACGCAGTATTTT. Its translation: CASTKTSGGQSTDTQYF.

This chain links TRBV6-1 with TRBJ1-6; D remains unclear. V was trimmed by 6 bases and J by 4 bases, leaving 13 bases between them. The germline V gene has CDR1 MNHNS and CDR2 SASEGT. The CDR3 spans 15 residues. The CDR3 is CASSPSGGYNSPLHF. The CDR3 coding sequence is TGTGCCAGCAGCCCGTCGGGAGGGTATAATTCACCCCTCCACTTT.

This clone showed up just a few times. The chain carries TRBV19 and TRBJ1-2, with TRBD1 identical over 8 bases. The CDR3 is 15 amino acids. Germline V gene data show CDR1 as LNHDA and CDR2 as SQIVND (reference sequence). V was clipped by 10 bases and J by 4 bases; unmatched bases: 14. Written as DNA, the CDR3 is TGTGCCACTAAAACGGACAGGGACCCTTTCTATGGCTACACCTTC. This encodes CATKTDRDPFYGYTF.

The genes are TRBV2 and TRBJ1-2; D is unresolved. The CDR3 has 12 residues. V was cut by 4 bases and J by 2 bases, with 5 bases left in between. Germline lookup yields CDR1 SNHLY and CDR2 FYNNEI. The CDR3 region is CASSVSNYGYTF. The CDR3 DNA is TGTGCCAGCAGTGTATCGAACTATGGCTACACCTTC.

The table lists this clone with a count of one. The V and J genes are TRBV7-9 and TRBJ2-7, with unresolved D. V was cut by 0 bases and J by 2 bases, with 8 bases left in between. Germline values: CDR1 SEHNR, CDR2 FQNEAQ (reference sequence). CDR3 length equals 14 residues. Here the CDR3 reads CASSLAWAAYEQYF. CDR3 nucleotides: TGTGCCAGCAGCTTAGCCTGGGCAGCCTACGAGCAGTACTTC.

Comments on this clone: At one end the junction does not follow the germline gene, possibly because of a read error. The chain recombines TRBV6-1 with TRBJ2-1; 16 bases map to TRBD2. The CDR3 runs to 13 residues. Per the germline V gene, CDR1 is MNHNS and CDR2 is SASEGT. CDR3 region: CASTLGTSGRALF. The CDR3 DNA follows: TGTGCCAGCACCCTAGGGACTAGCGGGAGGGCACTCTTC.

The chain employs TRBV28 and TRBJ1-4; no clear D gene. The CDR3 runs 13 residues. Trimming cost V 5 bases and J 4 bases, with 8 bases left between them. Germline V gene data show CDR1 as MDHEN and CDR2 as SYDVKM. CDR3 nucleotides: TGTGCCAGCAGTACGGGGTTTAATGAAAAACTGTTTTTT. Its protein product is CASSTGFNEKLFF. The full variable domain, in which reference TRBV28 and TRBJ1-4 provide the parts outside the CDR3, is DVKVTQSSRYLVKRTGEKVFLECVQDMDHENMFWYRQDPGLGLRLIYFSYDVKMKEKGDIPEGYSVSREKKERFSLILESASTNQTSMYLCASSTGFNEKLFFGSGTQLSVL.

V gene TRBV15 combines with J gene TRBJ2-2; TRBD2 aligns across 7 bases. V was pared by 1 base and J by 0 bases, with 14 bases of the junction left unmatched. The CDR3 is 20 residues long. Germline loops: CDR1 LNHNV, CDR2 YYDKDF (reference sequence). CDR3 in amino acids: CATSRGPTSYRAANTGELFF. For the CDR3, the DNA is TGTGCCACCAGCAGAGGTCCGACTAGCTACCGCGCAGCGAACACCGGGGAGCTGTTTTTT.

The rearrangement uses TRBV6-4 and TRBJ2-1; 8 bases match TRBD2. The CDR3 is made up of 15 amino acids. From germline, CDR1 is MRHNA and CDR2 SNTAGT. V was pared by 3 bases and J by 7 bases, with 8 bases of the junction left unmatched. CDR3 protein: CASSETGGQSNEQFF. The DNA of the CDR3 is TGTGCCAGCAGTGAAACGGGAGGGCAGTCGAATGAGCAGTTCTTC.

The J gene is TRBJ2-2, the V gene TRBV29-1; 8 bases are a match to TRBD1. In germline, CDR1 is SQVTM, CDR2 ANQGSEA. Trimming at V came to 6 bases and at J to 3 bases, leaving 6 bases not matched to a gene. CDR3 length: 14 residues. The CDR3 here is CSVIQGEYTGELFF. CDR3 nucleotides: TGCAGCGTAATACAGGGGGAATACACCGGGGAGCTGTTTTTT.

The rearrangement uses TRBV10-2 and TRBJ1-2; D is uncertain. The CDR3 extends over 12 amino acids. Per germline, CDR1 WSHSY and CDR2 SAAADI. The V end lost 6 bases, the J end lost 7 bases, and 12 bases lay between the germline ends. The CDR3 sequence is CASRDGRVGYTF. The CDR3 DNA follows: TGCGCCAGCAGGGACGGGAGGGTTGGCTACACCTTC.

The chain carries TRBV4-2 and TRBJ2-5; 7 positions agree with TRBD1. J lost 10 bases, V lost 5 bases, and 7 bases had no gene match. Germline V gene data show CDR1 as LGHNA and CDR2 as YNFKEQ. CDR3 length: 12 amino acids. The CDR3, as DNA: TGTGCCAGCAGCTATGATCAGGGGGACCAGTACTTC. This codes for CASSYDQGDQYF.